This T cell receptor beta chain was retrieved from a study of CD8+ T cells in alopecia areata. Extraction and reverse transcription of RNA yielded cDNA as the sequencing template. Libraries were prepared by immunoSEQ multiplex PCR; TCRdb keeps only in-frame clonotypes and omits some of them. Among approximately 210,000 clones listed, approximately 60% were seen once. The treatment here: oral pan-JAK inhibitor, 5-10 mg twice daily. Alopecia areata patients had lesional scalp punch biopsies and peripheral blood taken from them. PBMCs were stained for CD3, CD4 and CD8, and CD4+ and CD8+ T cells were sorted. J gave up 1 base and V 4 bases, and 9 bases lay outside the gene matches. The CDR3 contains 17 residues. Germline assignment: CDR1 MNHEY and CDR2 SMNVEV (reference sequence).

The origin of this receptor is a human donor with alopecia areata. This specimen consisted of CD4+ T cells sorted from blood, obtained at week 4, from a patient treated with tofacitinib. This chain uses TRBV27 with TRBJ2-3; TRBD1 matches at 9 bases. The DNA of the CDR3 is TGTGCCAGCAGTTGGACAGGGGCGGGGCCGCGCACAGATACGCAGTATTTT. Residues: CASSWTGAGPRTDTQYF.